This passage covers 19 T cell receptor beta chains from one sample sequenced in a study of blood T cell repertoires in COVID-19. Using immunoSEQ multiplex PCR, the repertoire was profiled, and TCRdb retains in-frame clones only, with some absent. Of 200,000 to 300,000 clones detected, around four fifths appear once; the ten largest clones hold under 5%. The sequenced sample was peripheral blood. These receptors were obtained from a man aged 50 or older with acute or convalescent COVID-19.

The J gene is TRBJ2-2, the V gene TRBV3-1 (or the pseudogene TRBV3-2), with 10 bases that match TRBD2. Germline V gives CDR1 LGHDT, CDR2 YNNKEL (reference sequence). The CDR3 has 17 residues. The V gene end was trimmed by 1 base and the J gene end by 7 bases; junction bases not matched to a gene: 9. The CDR3 sequence: CASSQVVLAGGNGELFF. The CDR3 DNA reads TGTGCCAGCAGCCAAGTGGTGTTAGCGGGAGGAAACGGGGAGCTGTTTTTT.

This chain uses TRBV3-1 (or the pseudogene TRBV3-2) with TRBJ2-6; 7 bases align to TRBD1. V lost 1 base to trimming and J lost 0 bases; unmatched junction nucleotides: 12. The CDR3 totals 20 residues. Germline CDR1 and CDR2: LGHDT and YNNKEL (reference sequence). The CDR3 DNA is TGTGCCAGCAGCCAAGGTCGGTCAGGGGGATTAAACTCTGGGGCCAACGTCCTGACTTTC. This translates into CASSQGRSGGLNSGANVLTF.

In this sample, this clone turned up a few times. This chain joins TRBV24-1 and TRBJ2-2; D remains unclear. The V end lost 1 base, the J end lost 1 base, and 3 bases lay between the germline ends. The CDR3 consists of 14 residues. Germline V gene sequence: CDR1 KGHDR, CDR2 SFDVKD. The CDR3 DNA is TGTGCCACCAGTGATTTACTGAACACCGGGGAGCTGTTTTTT. Its protein product is CATSDLLNTGELFF.

This clone was seen once. The CDR3 spells CASSLSNNWPNGYTF. CDR3 sequence (DNA): TGTGCCAGCAGTTTATCCAACAATTGGCCAAATGGCTACACCTTC. The chain has TRBV28 and TRBJ1-2; no clear D gene. There are 15 residues in the CDR3. V lost 1 base and J 6 bases, leaving 15 bases between the germline ends. CDR1 MDHEN and CDR2 SYDVKM come from the germline V gene.

The table lists this clone with a count of one. This rearrangement joins TRBV29-1 to TRBJ1-4; TRBD1 matches at 8 bases. CDR1 is SQVTM and CDR2 is ANQGSEA in the germline V gene. The CDR3 is made up of 14 amino acids. The V and J ends lost 6 bases and 8 bases, in that order; junction bases with no gene match: 11. This chain's CDR3 is CSVGKQGVGEKLFF. In DNA, the CDR3 is TGCAGCGTCGGTAAACAGGGGGTCGGGGAAAAACTGTTTTTT.

The J gene is TRBJ2-7, the V gene TRBV7-9, with D maybe TRBD1 (5 bases). V was shortened by 3 bases and J by 2 bases, with 11 bases between the two germline ends. Germline loops: CDR1 SEHNR, CDR2 FQNEAQ (reference sequence). This CDR3 contains 14 residues. CDR3 residues: CASSFTAGTYEQYF. The CDR3 nucleotides read TGTGCCAGCAGCTTCACGGCAGGGACCTACGAGCAGTACTTC.

The V call is TRBV19, the J call TRBJ2-3, with 10 bases that match TRBD2. The CDR3 runs to 16 residues. V was clipped by 6 bases and J by 1 base; unmatched bases: 7. Per the germline V gene, CDR1 is LNHDA and CDR2 is SQIVND (reference sequence). DNA of the CDR3: TGTGCCAGTAGAACTTCCGGGACTAGCGGCACAGATACGCAGTATTTT. Translating gives CASRTSGTSGTDTQYF.

The chain uses TRBV5-6 and TRBJ1-5; no clear D gene. V lost 2 bases and J 2 bases, leaving 17 bases between the germline ends. Germline V lookup: CDR1 SGHDT, CDR2 YYEEEE. This CDR3 contains 17 residues. CDR3 coding DNA: TGTGCCAGCAGCTTAACTACGGCGCTGGCAGGCAATCAGCCCCAGCATTTT. Translation: CASSLTTALAGNQPQHF.

The chain is built from TRBV10-3 and TRBJ1-2; 7 bases match TRBD1. The CDR3 spans 13 residues. V lost 10 bases, J lost 6 bases, and 11 bases stayed unmatched. Germline assignment: CDR1 ENHRY and CDR2 SYGVKD. Here the CDR3 DNA reads TGTGCCAAGCGGGAGGGGGCTCAGGATGGCTACACCTTC. The encoded protein is CAKREGAQDGYTF.

This chain connects TRBV4-1 to TRBJ1-1, with a tentative D call TRBD1 (5 bases). The CDR3 extends over 16 amino acids. V shed 1 base and J shed 6 bases, with 18 bases lying between them. Germline CDR1 and CDR2: MGHRA and YSYEKL. CDR3 sequence reads: CASSQGFLLSGSEAFF. The CDR3 nucleotides are TGCGCCAGCAGCCAAGGTTTCCTGCTGTCAGGGTCTGAAGCTTTCTTT.

The chain uses TRBV9 and TRBJ2-3; the match to TRBD2 covers 12 bases. This CDR3 contains 17 residues. CDR1 and CDR2 (germline): SGDLS, YYNGEE. V dropped 4 bases and J dropped 0; count of bases not matched to a gene: 6. DNA for the CDR3: TGTGCCAGCAGCCCCGGACTAGCGGGGACTAGCACAGATACGCAGTATTTT. As protein: CASSPGLAGTSTDTQYF.

This clone is a singleton in its sample. The CDR3 loop reads CASSTEEGLKQFF. DNA of the CDR3: TGTGCCAGCAGCACCGAGGAGGGGTTAAAGCAGTTCTTC. The rearrangement links TRBV11-3 to TRBJ2-1, with a possible D match to TRBD2 (6 bases). The germline gives CDR1 SGHNT, CDR2 YENEEA. The V end was cut by 5 bases, the J end by 11 bases, with 16 bases between. The CDR3 has 13 residues.

The chain carries TRBV6-5 and TRBJ1-1, with D perhaps TRBD1 (6 bases). The germline CDR1 and CDR2 sequences are MNHEY and SVGAGI. V lost 10 bases and J 8 bases, leaving 20 bases between the germline ends. The CDR3 length is 13 residues. CDR3 coding DNA: TGTGCCACCACTCGCGTTTTACAGGGAGAAGCTTTCTTT. It yields the protein CATTRVLQGEAFF.

The chain combines TRBV27 with TRBJ1-2; possibly TRBD1 for D (5 bases). The V gene lost 7 bases and the J gene lost 8 bases, with 11 bases spanning the gap. This CDR3 contains 11 residues. Germline assignment: CDR1 MNHEY and CDR2 SMNVEV (reference sequence). The CDR3 DNA follows: TGTGCCAGCATGTTTAGGGGAGGCTACACCTTC. It encodes CASMFRGGYTF.

The chain employs TRBV28 and TRBJ1-6; D uncertain. Looked up from germline, CDR1 is MDHEN and CDR2 is SYDVKM. V dropped 2 bases and J dropped 8 bases, with 19 bases sitting between them. CDR3 size: 17 residues. For the CDR3, the DNA is TGTGCCAGCAGTTTAATTAGTCTCGGAGTATTTGATTCACCCCTCCACTTT. Translating gives CASSLISLGVFDSPLHF.

V is TRBV7-3 and J is TRBJ2-2; 9 bases match TRBD2. This CDR3 has 16 residues. Germline CDR1 is SGHTA and CDR2 is FQGTGA. Germline trimming cut 0 bases from V and 6 bases from J; bases unmatched to any gene: 5. The CDR3 loop is CASSLTSGSGAGELFF. CDR3 coding DNA: TGTGCCAGCAGCTTAACTAGCGGGAGTGGCGCCGGGGAGCTGTTTTTT.

This sequence joins TRBV30 and TRBJ1-1; D might be TRBD1 (5 bases). Trimming took off 3 bases at V and 4 bases at J, with 18 bases between the two ends. From germline, CDR1 is GTSNPN and CDR2 SVGIG (reference sequence). This CDR3 has 15 residues. The chain's CDR3 is CAWSGGVVPSTEAFF. The CDR3 nucleotides read TGTGCCTGGAGCGGGGGAGTTGTACCGAGCACTGAAGCTTTCTTT. The whole variable domain, filled in from reference TRBV30 and TRBJ1-1, reads SQTIHQWPATLVQPVGSPLSLECTVEGTSNPNLYWYRQAAGRGLQLLFYSVGIGQISSEVPQNLSASRPQDRQFILSSKKLLLSDSGFYLCAWSGGVVPSTEAFFGQGTRLTVV.

This clone was seen once. The chain couples TRBV2 to TRBJ2-1; TRBD2 matches 8 bases. V shed 7 bases and J 8 bases; nucleotides not matched to a gene: 7. Germline CDR1 and CDR2: SNHLY and FYNNEI. The CDR3 is made up of 13 amino acids. CDR3: CASKRLAIDEQFF. For the CDR3, the DNA is TGTGCCAGCAAACGACTAGCGATTGATGAGCAGTTCTTC.

This sequence joins TRBV15 and TRBJ2-1; 13 bases align to TRBD2. Germline-derived CDR1 and CDR2 are LNHNV and YYDKDF (reference sequence). The CDR3 extends over 13 amino acids. The trim removed 5 bases at V and 13 bases at J, leaving 5 bases unmatched. This CDR3 is CATSSGTSGVQFF. The DNA of the CDR3 is TGTGCCACCAGCTCTGGGACTAGCGGGGTACAGTTCTTC.